The 25 T cell receptor beta chains below were found in one sample sequenced in a study of shared clonotypes between healthy human individuals. This table comes from immunoSEQ multiplex PCR, and its TCRdb copy is limited to in-frame clones, with some not included. The data contain about 520,000 clones, 60% to 80% of them seen just once; the ten biggest clones take up around 11%. Sequenced material: PBMCs. These receptors originate from a woman aged 40 to 50 in good health. Some clones in this sample may be carry-over from other donors' samples.

For the CDR3, the DNA is TGTGCCAGCCCGACTCCAGACAACCGCCGGGGCTATGGCTACACCTTC. This codes for CASPTPDNRRGYGYTF. The chain couples TRBV6-4 to TRBJ1-2, with unresolved D. Germline loops: CDR1 MRHNA, CDR2 SNTAGT. V shed 8 bases and J shed 4 bases, with 23 bases lying between them. This CDR3 region has 16 residues.

As for this clone: Since a far larger clone is one base different, this is likely a read error. This chain links TRBV28 with TRBJ1-1, with 10 bases identical to TRBD1. V lost 11 bases and J lost 2; bases outside the gene matches: 14. Looked up from germline, CDR1 is MDHEN and CDR2 is SYDVKM. The CDR3 contains 16 residues. The CDR3 sequence: CAGPPRDRGLNTEAFF. CDR3 in DNA: TGTGCCGGCCCACCCAGGGACAGGGGTCTTAACACTGAAGCTTTCTTT.

This clone has only a few counts. V is TRBV4-3 and J is TRBJ1-4; D gene uncertain. The V and J ends lost 0 bases and 4 bases respectively, with 18 bases between them. Germline CDR1 LGHNA, CDR2 YSLEER. The CDR3 has 18 residues. The DNA for the CDR3 is TGCGCCAGCAGCCAAGAGCCTAGTAGGGTGGGATATAATGAAAAACTGTTTTTT. Amino acid sequence: CASSQEPSRVGYNEKLFF.

This clone appeared once. The genes are TRBV27 and TRBJ2-4; D may be TRBD1 (6 bases). V lost 7 bases, J lost 0 bases, and 22 bases lay in between. Germline assignment: CDR1 MNHEY and CDR2 SMNVEV (reference sequence). CDR3 length: 18 residues. The CDR3, as DNA: TGTGCCAGCACCTTGCGCTACCGAGGGGGTCTAGCCAAAAACATTCAGTACTTC. This translates into CASTLRYRGGLAKNIQYF.

The chain combines TRBV7-8 with TRBJ1-4; D is perhaps TRBD1 (6 bases). CDR3 length: 17 amino acids. Per the germline V gene, CDR1 is SGHVS and CDR2 is FQNEAQ. With 4 bases removed from V and 3 bases from J, the gap between germline ends came to 18 bases. CDR3 loop: CASSSLPGHLSNEKLFF. The CDR3 bases are TGTGCCAGCAGCTCACTACCGGGACATTTATCTAATGAAAAACTGTTTTTT.

The rearrangement links TRBV10-3 to TRBJ1-2, with D possibly being TRBD1 (6 bases). Per germline, CDR1 ENHRY and CDR2 SYGVKD. Trimming took 3 bases from V and 6 from J, leaving 11 bases between them. The CDR3 loop spans 13 amino acids. CDR3 coding DNA: TGTGCCATCAGTGACAGGGGAACCGATGGCTACACCTTC. Residues: CAISDRGTDGYTF.

For the CDR3, the DNA is TGTGCCAGCAGCGTAGCTCCCCTAGCCGGCACAGATACGCAGTATTTT. This codes for CASSVAPLAGTDTQYF. This sequence joins TRBV9 and TRBJ2-3; perhaps TRBD2 as D (5 bases). V was clipped by 0 bases and J by 1 base, with 12 bases between them. Germline V gene data show CDR1 as SGDLS and CDR2 as YYNGEE. CDR3 length equals 16 residues. Looking up the rest from reference TRBV9 and TRBJ2-3 gives the full variable domain: DSGVTQTPKHLITATGQRVTLRCSPRSGDLSVYWYQQSLDQGLQFLIQYYNGEERAKGNILERFSAQQFPDLHSELNLSSLELGDSALYFCASSVAPLAGTDTQYFGPGTRLTVL.

This rearrangement joins TRBV7-9 to TRBJ2-1; TRBD2 matches at 10 bases. The V gene's germline CDR1 is SEHNR and CDR2 FQNEAQ (reference sequence). The ends lost 5 bases at V and 9 bases at J; junction bases unmatched: 19. This CDR3 has 18 amino acids. CDR3 bases: TGTGCCAGCAGCCCCCCCTACGGGAGCGGGAGGGCCGGGGGTGAGCAGTTCTTC. Protein: CASSPPYGSGRAGGEQFF.

The table lists this clone with a count of one. CDR3 in DNA: TGTGCCAGCAGCCACGGAGGGGGCCGGCAGCCCCAGCATTTT. Its protein is CASSHGGGRQPQHF. The V gene is TRBV5-6, the J gene TRBJ1-5; 7 positions agree with TRBD1. The J segment lost 7 bases and the V segment lost 4 bases, leaving 8 bases of the junction unmatched. Germline CDR1 and CDR2: SGHDT and YYEEEE. CDR3 size: 14 residues.

The genes are TRBV28 and TRBJ1-3; D may be TRBD1 (5 bases). Trimming cost V 6 bases and J 4 bases, with 25 bases left between them. CDR1 is MDHEN and CDR2 is SYDVKM in the germline V gene. This CDR3 is built from 18 residues. The CDR3 region has the DNA TGTGCCAGCAGGCAGGGCTTCCAACCATTTTTCGGAGGAAACACCATATATTTT. It codes for CASRQGFQPFFGGNTIYF.

This clone was observed once. The rearrangement uses TRBV18 and TRBJ2-6, with 8 positions matching TRBD1. Trimming cost V 2 bases and J 1 base; bases outside gene matches: 7. The germline CDR1 and CDR2 sequences are KGHSH and LQKENI. This CDR3 is built from 18 residues. The CDR3 protein is CASSPSGTGVSGANVLTF. CDR3 DNA: TGTGCCAGCTCACCATCCGGGACAGGCGTATCTGGGGCCAACGTCCTGACTTTC.

The V call is TRBV28, the J call TRBJ2-1; unclear D gene. The CDR3 has 16 residues. Trimming removed 5 bases at V and 0 bases at J, with 14 bases between. Germline assignment: CDR1 MDHEN and CDR2 SYDVKM. DNA of the CDR3: TGTGCCAGCAGTCCCCCGGCTAGATCCTCCTACAATGAGCAGTTCTTC. Amino acid sequence: CASSPPARSSYNEQFF.

The chain joins TRBV6-6 to TRBJ1-2; D perhaps matches TRBD1 (5 bases). V was clipped by 2 bases and J by 4 bases, with 8 bases between them. The CDR3 sequence is 13 residues long. From germline, CDR1 is MNHNY and CDR2 SVGAGI (reference sequence). This CDR3 is CASSYGTVYGYTF. CDR3 DNA: TGTGCCAGCAGTTACGGGACCGTCTATGGCTACACCTTC.

J is TRBJ2-1 and V is TRBV5-1; D remains ambiguous. In germline, CDR1 is SGHRS, CDR2 YFSETQ. The CDR3 is made up of 11 amino acids. Trimming stripped 1 base from V and 8 bases from J, with 4 bases between. In DNA, the CDR3 is TGCGCCAGCAGCTTGCGACATGAGCAGTTCTTC. It codes for CASSLRHEQFF.

This chain connects TRBV7-9 to TRBJ2-3; D not resolved. V was shortened by 5 bases and J by 3 bases, with 12 bases between the two germline ends. Germline lookup yields CDR1 SEHNR and CDR2 FQNEAQ (reference sequence). The CDR3 length is 14 residues. In nucleotides, the CDR3 is TGTGCCAGCAGCCCCTGGCTAGAAACAGATACGCAGTATTTT. It translates to CASSPWLETDTQYF.

V usage is TRBV19 and J usage is TRBJ2-7, with D maybe TRBD2 (5 bases). CDR3 length equals 14 residues. V lost 1 base to trimming and J lost 0 bases, with 7 bases between them. The germline gives CDR1 LNHDA, CDR2 SQIVND (reference sequence). This CDR3 is CASSIAGNSYEQYF. The CDR3 nucleotides are TGTGCCAGTAGTATAGCGGGGAACTCCTACGAGCAGTACTTC.

The chain combines TRBV10-3 with TRBJ2-7, with 10 bases lining up with TRBD1. V shed 6 bases, J shed 2 bases, and the junction held 4 bases outside the gene matches. This CDR3 spans 14 amino acids. CDR1 and CDR2 from the germline V gene are ENHRY and SYGVKD. CDR3 amino acids: CAIRDRGEAYEQYF. CDR3 coding DNA: TGTGCCATCAGGGACAGGGGGGAGGCCTACGAGCAGTACTTC.

This clone was seen once. The gene calls are TRBV5-1 and TRBJ2-1, with D unresolved. The V gene's germline CDR1 is SGHRS and CDR2 YFSETQ. This CDR3 is built from 16 residues. Trimming removed 1 base at V and 0 bases at J, with 11 bases between. In nucleotides, the CDR3 is TGCGCCAGCAGCTTGTGGGTCGAGAGCTCCTACAATGAGCAGTTCTTC. Translating it yields CASSLWVESSYNEQFF.

This clone was detected ten times or more. V and J are TRBV6-6 and TRBJ2-6; D is possibly TRBD1 (6 bases). Trimming took 2 bases from V and 2 from J, leaving 7 bases between them. Germline V gives CDR1 MNHNY, CDR2 SVGAGI (reference sequence). CDR3 length equals 15 residues. CDR3 sequence reads: CASSYEGAGANVLTF. The CDR3 DNA reads as TGTGCCAGCAGTTACGAGGGGGCTGGGGCCAACGTCCTGACTTTC.

J is TRBJ1-4 and V is TRBV28, with TRBD1 matching 8 bases. V shed 5 bases and J 6 bases; nucleotides not matched to a gene: 11. Germline loops: CDR1 MDHEN, CDR2 SYDVKM. The CDR3 consists of 16 residues. CDR3 region: CASSTRRETGDEKLFF. As DNA, the CDR3 is TGTGCCAGCAGTACCCGCCGGGAGACAGGGGATGAAAAACTGTTTTTT.

This clone is a singleton in its sample. The chain links TRBV29-1 to TRBJ2-2; 8 positions agree with TRBD2. Trimming cost V 5 bases and J 7 bases; bases outside gene matches: 9. Germline V gives CDR1 SQVTM, CDR2 ANQGSEA. The CDR3 runs 14 residues. DNA for the CDR3: TGCAGCGTTAAGGAGCGGGAGTTCAGCGGGGAGCTGTTTTTT. Protein: CSVKEREFSGELFF.

The chain recombines TRBV28 with TRBJ2-7; TRBD2 agrees at 9 bases. This CDR3 comprises 16 residues. Germline V CDR1 and CDR2: MDHEN, SYDVKM. V trimming: 6 bases; J trimming: 6 bases; junction bases outside the gene matches: 15. This chain's CDR3 is CASSNQERLAGTEQYF. The CDR3 nucleotides are TGTGCCAGCAGCAATCAGGAGCGGCTAGCGGGGACCGAGCAGTACTTC.

This rearrangement joins TRBV18 to TRBJ2-5; D gene uncertain. The germline V gene has CDR1 KGHSH and CDR2 LQKENI. The CDR3 consists of 14 residues. Trimming removed 3 bases at V and 2 bases at J, with 10 bases between. Here the CDR3 DNA reads TGTGCCAGCTCACCGCTCCCCCAACAAGAGACCCAGTACTTC. Encoded protein: CASSPLPQQETQYF.

A few counts support this clone. V and J are TRBV6-6 and TRBJ2-2, with D perhaps TRBD1 or TRBD2 (6 bases each). Germline CDR1 and CDR2: MNHNY and SVGAGI (reference sequence). This CDR3 has 15 amino acids. Trimming took off 7 bases at V and 3 bases at J, with 15 bases between the two ends. The DNA of the CDR3 is TGTGCCAGCACCCCGGGGGACACTCACACCGGGGAGCTGTTTTTT. Encoded protein: CASTPGDTHTGELFF.

The CDR3 reads CATSRGGFNYEQYF. CDR3 nucleotides: TGTGCCACCAGCAGAGGGGGGTTTAACTACGAGCAGTACTTC. The chain couples TRBV15 to TRBJ2-7, with D tentatively TRBD1 or TRBD2 (5 bases each). Germline CDR1 LNHNV, CDR2 YYDKDF (reference sequence). This CDR3 spans 14 amino acids. V was clipped by 1 base and J by 3 bases, with 10 bases between them.